These T cell receptor beta chains were read from a single sample in a study. MiXCR, run by TCRdb on the 5' RACE reads, gives a single entry per CDR3 protein. The repertoire holds roughly 40,000 distinct CDR3 sequences, 18% seen once, with 2.8% in the top ten. What was sequenced was naive CD4+ T cells sorted from a lymph node. The receptors originated from a female donor with breast cancer. Both conserved end residues are part of each CDR3. D genes are given only for firm matches. Part of the rows lack a size; the others show once, few, many or a class for expanded clones.

D: -; V: TRBV30; size: few; J: TRBJ2-7; CDR3: CAWRSNAGPYEQYF; DNA: TGTGCCTGGAGGTCGAACGCAGGACCCTACGAGCAGTACTTC
D: -; V: TRBV11-2; size: many; J: TRBJ2-2; CDR3: CASSLDPPVGELFF; DNA: TGTGCCAGCAGCTTAGATCCCCCGGTCGGGGAGCTGTTTTTT
D: TRBD2; V: TRBV5-1; size: -; J: TRBJ2-1; CDR3: CASSPLAGGPGYEQFF; DNA: TGCGCCAGCAGCCCGTTAGCGGGAGGGCCAGGATATGAGCAGTTCTTC
D: -; V: TRBV12-3/TRBV12-4; size: -; J: TRBJ1-1; CDR3: CASSFGGINTEAFF; DNA: TGTGCCAGCAGTTTTGGGGGGATTAACACTGAAGCTTTCTTT
D: -; V: TRBV5-5; size: -; J: TRBJ1-1; CDR3: CASSFGLGPNTEAFF; DNA: TGTGCCAGCAGCTTCGGTCTCGGCCCGAACACTGAAGCTTTCTTT
D: -; V: TRBV5-1; size: few; J: TRBJ2-1; CDR3: CASSLLLSGTVDNEQFF; DNA: TGCGCCAGCAGCTTACTACTATCCGGGACTGTCGATAATGAGCAGTTCTTC
D: TRBD2; V: TRBV7-3; size: few; J: TRBJ2-7; CDR3: CASSLASGNSYEQYF; DNA: TGTGCCAGCAGCTTAGCTAGCGGTAACTCCTACGAGCAGTACTTC
D: TRBD1; V: TRBV2; size: few; J: TRBJ1-1; CDR3: CASSERGRGPDTEAFF; DNA: TGTGCCAGCAGTGAACGGGGCAGGGGGCCGGACACTGAAGCTTTCTTT
D: -; V: TRBV10-3; size: -; J: TRBJ1-3; CDR3: CAISESGRSGNTIYF; DNA: TGTGCCATCAGTGAGTCGGGGCGCTCTGGAAACACCATATATTTT
D: -; V: TRBV30; size: few; J: TRBJ2-6; CDR3: CAWSDPVRGAGANVLTF; DNA: TGTGCCTGGAGTGATCCAGTTCGAGGGGCTGGGGCCAACGTCCTGACTTTC
D: -; V: TRBV7-3; size: -; J: TRBJ1-5; CDR3: CASRSGEAGNQPQHF; DNA: TGTGCCAGCAGGTCGGGGGAGGCGGGCAATCAGCCCCAGCATTTT
D: TRBD2; V: TRBV5-4; size: -; J: TRBJ2-7; CDR3: CASSFGLAGTYEQYF; DNA: TGTGCCAGCAGCTTCGGACTAGCGGGGACCTACGAGCAGTACTTC
D: -; V: TRBV7-2; size: once; J: TRBJ1-2; CDR3: CASSLMALLGGYTF; DNA: TGTGCCAGCAGCTTAATGGCCTTATTGGGAGGCTACACCTTC
D: TRBD2; V: TRBV4-2; size: many; J: TRBJ2-7; CDR3: CASSHTSGSGYEQYF; DNA: TGTGCCAGCAGCCACACTAGCGGGAGTGGCTACGAGCAGTACTTC
D: -; V: TRBV12-3/TRBV12-4; size: few; J: TRBJ1-6; CDR3: CASSPRGSPLHF; DNA: TGTGCCAGCAGTCCCAGGGGTTCACCCCTCCACTTT